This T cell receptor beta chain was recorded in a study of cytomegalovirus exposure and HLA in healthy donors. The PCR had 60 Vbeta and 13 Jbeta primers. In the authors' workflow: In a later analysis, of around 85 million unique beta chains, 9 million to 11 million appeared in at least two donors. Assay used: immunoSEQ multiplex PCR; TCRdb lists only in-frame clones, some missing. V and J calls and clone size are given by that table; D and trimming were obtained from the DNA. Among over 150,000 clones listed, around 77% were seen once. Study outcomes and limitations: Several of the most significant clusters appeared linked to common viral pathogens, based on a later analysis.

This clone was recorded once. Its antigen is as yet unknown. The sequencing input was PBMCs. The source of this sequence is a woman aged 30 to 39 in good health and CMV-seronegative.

The CDR3 DNA is TGTGCCAGTAGTATAGTGCGACAAGTTAGCAATCAGCCCCAGCATTTT. It codes for CASSIVRQVSNQPQHF. The rearrangement joins TRBV19 to TRBJ1-5; D remains ambiguous. Trimming took 1 base from V and 0 from J, leaving 10 bases between them. There are 16 residues in the CDR3. Germline CDR1 reads LNHDA; CDR2 reads SQIVND (reference sequence).